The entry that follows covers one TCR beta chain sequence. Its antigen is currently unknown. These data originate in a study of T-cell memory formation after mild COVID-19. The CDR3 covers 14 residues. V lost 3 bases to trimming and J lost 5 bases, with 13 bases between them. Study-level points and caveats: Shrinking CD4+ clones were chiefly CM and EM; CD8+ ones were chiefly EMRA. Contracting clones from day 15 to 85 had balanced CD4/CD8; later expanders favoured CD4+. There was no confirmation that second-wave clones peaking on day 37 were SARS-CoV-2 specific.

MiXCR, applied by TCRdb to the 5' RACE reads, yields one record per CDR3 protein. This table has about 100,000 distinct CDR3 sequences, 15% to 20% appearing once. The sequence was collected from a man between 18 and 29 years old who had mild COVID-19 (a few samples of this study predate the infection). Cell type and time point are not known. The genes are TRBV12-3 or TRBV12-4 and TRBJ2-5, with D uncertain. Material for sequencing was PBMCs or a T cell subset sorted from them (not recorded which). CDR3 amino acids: CASSFLRFGETQYF. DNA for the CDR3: TGTGCCAGCAGTTTCCTACGTTTCGGCGAGACCCAGTACTTC.